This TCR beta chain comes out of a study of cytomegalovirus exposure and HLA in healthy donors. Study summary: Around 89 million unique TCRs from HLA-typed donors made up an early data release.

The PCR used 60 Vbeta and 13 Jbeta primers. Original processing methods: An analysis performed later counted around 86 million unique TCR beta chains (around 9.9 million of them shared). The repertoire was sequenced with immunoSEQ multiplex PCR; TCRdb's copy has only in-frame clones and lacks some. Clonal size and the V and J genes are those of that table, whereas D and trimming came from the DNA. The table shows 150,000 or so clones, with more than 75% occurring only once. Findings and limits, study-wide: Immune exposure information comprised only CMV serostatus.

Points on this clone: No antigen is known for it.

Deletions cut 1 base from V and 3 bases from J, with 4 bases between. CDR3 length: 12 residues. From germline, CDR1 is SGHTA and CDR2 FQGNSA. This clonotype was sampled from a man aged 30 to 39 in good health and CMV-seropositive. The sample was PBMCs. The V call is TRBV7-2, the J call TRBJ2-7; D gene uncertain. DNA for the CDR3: TGTGCCAGCAGCTTAGATCACTACGAGCAGTACTTC. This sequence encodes CASSLDHYEQYF.